These T cell receptor beta chains were read from a single sample in a study of cytomegalovirus exposure and HLA in healthy donors. Assay used: immunoSEQ multiplex PCR; TCRdb lists only in-frame clones, some missing. The sample includes about 120,000 clones, 60% to 80% of them seen just once. Material for sequencing was PBMCs. The receptors were sampled from a woman in her fifties or sixties in good health and CMV-seronegative. CDR3s include the opening cysteine and the closing phenylalanine or tryptophan. D genes are given only for firm matches. Not all rows give a size; the values are once, few, many and, for expanded clones, a class.

TRBV19	NA	13	NA	TRBJ2-4	TGTGCCAGTGGAACTACAGGGTGGGACATTCAGTACTTC	CASGTTGWDIQYF
TRBV9	TRBD2	16	NA	TRBJ2-2	TGTGCCAGCAGCGTAGTGGCGGGAGGCGACACCGGGGAGCTGTTTTTT	CASSVVAGGDTGELFF
TRBV28	NA	13	NA	TRBJ2-1	TGTGCCAGCGAGGAGGCGGCGGACAATGAGCAGTTCTTC	CASEEAADNEQFF
TRBV5-4	TRBD1	16	NA	TRBJ1-1	TGTGCCAGCAGCTTCGGGACAGGGTTGGGGAACACTGAAGCTTTCTTT	CASSFGTGLGNTEAFF
TRBV7-6	NA	15	few	TRBJ2-3	TGTGCCAGCAGCCCGCGGACTGGGGTTAAGGATACGCAGTATTTT	CASSPRTGVKDTQYF
TRBV12-5	TRBD2	17	few	TRBJ2-1	TGTGCTCCAGATTTACCGGGACTAGCGGGAAACTCTCATGAGCAGTTCTTC	CAPDLPGLAGNSHEQFF
TRBV5-1	NA	15	NA	TRBJ2-5	TGCGCCAGCAGATCCCAGGGGCCCGATCAAGAGGCCCAGTACTTC	CASRSQGPDQEAQYF
TRBV7-9	NA	15	once	TRBJ2-3	TGTTCCAGCAGCTTAGTGGGGACTAGCACAGATACGCAGTATTTT	CSSSLVGTSTDTQYF
TRBV7-9	NA	17	few	TRBJ2-1	TGTGCCAGCAGCTTGGACGGGGTCTTCAGCTCCTACAATGAGCAGTTCTTC	CASSLDGVFSSYNEQFF
TRBV5-1	NA	17	NA	TRBJ2-2	TGCGCCAGCAGCTCCGGCCCGGGACACGCGAACACCGGGGAGCTGTTTTTT	CASSSGPGHANTGELFF